This T cell receptor beta chain was captured in a study of control samples from healthy donors and cancer patients. Germline CDR1 and CDR2: MNHNY and SVGAGI (reference sequence). V lost 2 bases to trimming and J lost 5 bases; unmatched junction nucleotides: 4. The CDR3 is made up of 14 amino acids. The data were produced by immunoSEQ multiplex PCR, yet TCRdb's version contains in-frame clones alone and is incomplete. The sample holds about 53,000 clones; roughly nine tenths are singletons and the top ten take about an eighth. The rearrangement links TRBV6-6 to TRBJ1-1, with 8 bases lining up with TRBD1. The source material was PBMCs. The source of this sequence is a man aged 60 to 75 with head and neck cancer. The CDR3 nucleotides read TGTGCCAGCAGTTACGCGACAGGGGATACTGAAGCTTTCTTT. It encodes CASSYATGDTEAFF.